This T cell receptor beta chain was found in a study of monozygotic twins with inflammatory bowel disease (dated by TCRdb to between 2018 and 2020). Looking at the study overall: The full study comprised approximately 28 monozygotic twin pairs: nine German pairs (four IBD-concordant, five IBD-discordant) and 19 IBD-discordant Danish pairs. Each individual had, on average, about 151 000 unique TCRalpha sequences and 181 000 unique TCRbeta sequences available for analysis. Within discordant pairs, disease-associated traits were sought mainly by comparing IBD patients with their genetically identical healthy co-twins. General findings and caveats noted by the study authors: IBD patients had lower TCRbeta repertoire diversity, measured by the inverse Simpson index, than their healthy co-twins. Because patients received different immunosuppressive treatments, the repertoires may have picked up extra background noise and variability between individuals. Repertoire similarity did not differ between concordant and discordant twins, possibly due to limited statistical power. The analysis was unable to tell different T cell subtypes apart. Compared with healthy twins, IBD patients had fewer clonotypes in common with other individuals, a difference most pronounced in patients showing signs of disease activity. No single strong signal or clonotype linked to IBD turned up in the results, so the idea that one exists was not supported.

Of note for this clonotype: The antigen it recognizes is unknown.

Libraries were constructed by 5' RACE. Preparation of each TCR library used approximately 3,500 ng of total RNA. For each sample, cDNA synthesis with SMARTScribe reverse transcriptase was split into eight separate reactions. Unique molecular identifiers containing a 6-nucleotide sample barcode were introduced through template switching during cDNA synthesis. Amplification of TCRalpha and TCRbeta cDNA involved two nested PCRs of roughly 16 and 10 cycles, and each PCR was followed by bead purification. Before amplification, the cDNA was both treated with uracil DNA-glycosylase and purified with the QIAquick PCR purification kit. In the second PCR, Illumina TruSeq-compatible adapters and sample-specific barcodes were added. Library quality and concentration were assessed using TapeStation and Qubit, and approximately 5 ng of each library was pooled. The pooled libraries were sequenced with 2 x 100 bp reads and custom sequencing primers on an Illumina HiSeq2500 single-index Rapid Run. Regarding the original processing steps: UMI-based consensus assembly with MiGEC version 1.2.6 was used to correct PCR and sequencing errors. MiXCR version 2.1.1 was used to carry out V(D)J alignment, clonotype assembly and CDR3 extraction. To normalise gene usage, clonotype sharing and MAIT/NKT TCR abundance, the top 1000, 10 000 and 20 000 clonotypes in each sample were analysed. Diversity was computed as the inverse Simpson index with the vegan R package after downsampling to 27 000 UMIs. Statistical testing used paired Mann-Whitney U tests on the discordant twin pairs and applied Benjamini-Hochberg correction for multiple testing. The reads underwent TCRdb reprocessing, giving one record for each CDR3 protein sequence and no DNA. V and J calls and clone size were set by TCRdb, not the authors. The sample table records 350,000 to 500,000 distinct CDR3 sequences. Approximately 2.4% of the sample comes from the top ten.

The CDR3 contains 14 residues, cysteine and phenylalanine counted. The coding DNA is unavailable. The germline V gene (reference sequence) gives CDR1 as MNHEY and CDR2 as SMNVEV. From each donor, a roughly 2.5 ml peripheral blood sample was collected into PAXgene tubes and stored at -80 degrees C. Total RNA was isolated from whole blood with the PAXgene blood miRNA kit on an automated QIAcube, without T cell sorting. Peripheral blood from monozygotic twin pairs who were concordant or discordant for inflammatory bowel disease underwent deep TCRalpha and TCRbeta repertoire profiling using unique molecular barcoding. Smoking habits were recorded for all twin pairs, with individuals classified as current, former or never smokers.

The sequence links TRBV27 to TRBJ2-7; TCRdb's assignment of TRBD2 cannot be checked, as there is no DNA. The receptor was derived from a human donor with ulcerative colitis or Crohn's disease, or a healthy co-twin of an affected twin (not recorded which). The sequencing sample was made of blood. The CDR3 reads CASTRSGSAGEQYF.